This T cell receptor beta chain was identified during a study of CD8+ T cells in alopecia areata. About the study: Tofacitinib therapy lasting 6 to 18 months was followed by 6 months off drug.

A word on this clone: Antigen specificity is unknown.

The treatment was: oral pan-JAK inhibitor, 5-10 mg twice daily. From alopecia areata patients, lesional scalp punch biopsies and peripheral blood were collected. Study-wide results and limits: Tofacitinib produced a significant decrease in scalp clonality and in expanded CD8+ clones among the top 100.

Extracted from the samples, RNA was reverse transcribed into cDNA to serve as the sequencing template. Sequenced by immunoSEQ multiplex PCR; TCRdb stores in-frame clones only, minus some. The data show 80,000 or so clones, approximately 64% seen once. This CDR3 is built from 18 residues. Looked up from germline, CDR1 is SGHRS and CDR2 is YFSETQ. V lost 0 bases to trimming and J lost 6 bases, with 22 bases between them. The chain is built from TRBV5-1 and TRBJ2-1; a weak D match, TRBD2 (6 bases). The material sequenced was CD8+ T cells sorted from blood, taken at week 24, from a patient treated with tofacitinib. The receptor's source is a human donor with alopecia areata. CDR3: CASSLVGRSVLGGNEQFF. CDR3 coding DNA: TGCGCCAGCAGCTTGGTCGGCAGGAGCGTACTCGGGGGCAATGAGCAGTTCTTC.